This T cell receptor beta chain was sequenced in a study of cytomegalovirus exposure and HLA in healthy donors. Regarding the study as a whole: The analysis excluded some indistinguishable V segments, including TRBV6-2 and TRBV6-3.

It was healthy bone marrow donors who served as donors. This clone was detected only once. Its antigen remains unknown. The PCR was carried out with 60 Vbeta primers and 13 Jbeta primers. Clones were read by immunoSEQ multiplex PCR, and TCRdb kept only the in-frame ones, dropping some. The sample records around 140,000 clones, more than 75% being singletons. This CDR3 contains 17 residues. V trimming: 6 bases; J trimming: 0 bases; junction bases outside the gene matches: 7. In germline, CDR1 is SEHNR, CDR2 FQNEAQ (reference sequence). The rearrangement uses TRBV7-9 and TRBJ2-1; 11 bases align to TRBD2. The clonotype originates from a man aged 50 to 60 in good health and CMV-seronegative. What was sequenced was PBMCs. Here the CDR3 DNA reads TGTGCCAGCAGAAAGACTAGCGGGATCCCCTCCTACAATGAGCAGTTCTTC. It yields the protein CASRKTSGIPSYNEQFF. Filled out from reference TRBV7-9 and TRBJ2-1, the complete variable domain reads DTGVSQNPRHKITKRGQNVTFRCDPISEHNRLYWYRQTLGQGPEFLTYFQNEAQLEKSRLLSDRFSAERPKGSFSTLEIQRTEQGDSAMYLCASRKTSGIPSYNEQFFGPGTRLTVL.